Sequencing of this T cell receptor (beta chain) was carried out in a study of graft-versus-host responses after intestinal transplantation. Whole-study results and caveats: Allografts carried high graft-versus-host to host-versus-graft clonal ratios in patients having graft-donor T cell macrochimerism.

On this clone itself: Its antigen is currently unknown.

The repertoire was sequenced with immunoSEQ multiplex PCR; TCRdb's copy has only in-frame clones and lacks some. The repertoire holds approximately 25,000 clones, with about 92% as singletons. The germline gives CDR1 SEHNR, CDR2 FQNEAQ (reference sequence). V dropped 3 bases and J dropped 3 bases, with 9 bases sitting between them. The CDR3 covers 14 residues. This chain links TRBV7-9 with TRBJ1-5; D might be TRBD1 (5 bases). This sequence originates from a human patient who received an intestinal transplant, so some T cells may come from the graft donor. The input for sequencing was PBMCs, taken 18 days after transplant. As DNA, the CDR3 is TGTGCCAGCAGCTTTGGGGGAATCAATCAGCCCCAGCATTTT. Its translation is CASSFGGINQPQHF.